This T cell receptor (beta chain) was profiled in a study of T cells of healthy individuals. TCRdb reanalysed the 5' RACE reads using MiXCR and keeps one entry per CDR3 protein. The sample contains some 100,000 distinct CDR3 sequences, around 17% of which appear only once. The table lists this clonotype with a few counts. Between the trimmed V and J ends, which lost 5 bases and 4 bases, there was a span of 6 bases. The CDR3 covers 12 residues. Germline V lookup: CDR1 SGHTA, CDR2 FQGTGA. The receptor comes from a human donor in good health. V and J are TRBV7-3 and TRBJ1-3; no reliable D call. CDR3 sequence reads: CASSVDGNTIYF. The CDR3 nucleotides are TGTGCCAGCAGCGTTGACGGAAACACCATATATTTT.